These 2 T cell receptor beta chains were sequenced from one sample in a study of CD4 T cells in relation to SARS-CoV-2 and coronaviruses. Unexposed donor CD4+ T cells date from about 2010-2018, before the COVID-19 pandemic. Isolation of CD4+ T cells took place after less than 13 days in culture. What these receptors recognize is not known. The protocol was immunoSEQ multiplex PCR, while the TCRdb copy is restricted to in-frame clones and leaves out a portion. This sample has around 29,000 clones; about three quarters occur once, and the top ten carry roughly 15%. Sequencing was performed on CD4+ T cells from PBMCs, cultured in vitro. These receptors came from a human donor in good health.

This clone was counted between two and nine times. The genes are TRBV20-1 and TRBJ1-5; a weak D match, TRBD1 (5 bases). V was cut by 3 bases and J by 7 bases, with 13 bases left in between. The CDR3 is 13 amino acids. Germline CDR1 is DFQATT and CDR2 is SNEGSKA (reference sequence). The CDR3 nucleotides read TGCAGTGCTAGTATAGGGGCAGGGCAGCCCCAGCATTTT. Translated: CSASIGAGQPQHF.

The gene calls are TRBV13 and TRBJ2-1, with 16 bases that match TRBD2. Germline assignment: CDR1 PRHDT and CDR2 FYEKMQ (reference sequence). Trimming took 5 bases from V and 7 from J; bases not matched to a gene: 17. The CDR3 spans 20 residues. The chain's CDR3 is CASSMNPGLAGGPTGNEQFF. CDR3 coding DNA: TGTGCCAGCAGCATGAATCCGGGACTAGCGGGAGGGCCGACGGGGAATGAGCAGTTCTTC.